The rows below give T cell receptor beta chains drawn from one sample of a study of beta chain features in type 1 diabetes. Measured with immunoSEQ multiplex PCR; TCRdb has only the in-frame clones, and not every one. This sample carries 300,000 to 450,000 clones, approximately 12% of them seen once, and the ten largest clones take approximately 0.015%. The specimen was naive CD4+ T cells from blood. Every receptor here comes from a man aged 18 to 30 in good health. The CDR3 runs from the conserved cysteine through the conserved F or W. D genes are given only for firm matches. Size tells how often a clone was seen (once, few, many) or the class of an expanded clone, and some rows leave it out.

size,J,V,D,CDR3,DNA
few,TRBJ1-1,TRBV5-1,-,CASTQESEAFF,TGCGCCAGCACCCAGGAATCCGAAGCTTTCTTT
-,TRBJ1-2,TRBV7-8,TRBD1,CASSPTQGALGGYTF,TGTGCCAGCAGCCCAACTCAGGGGGCGCTTGGTGGCTACACCTTC
-,TRBJ1-6,TRBV7-2,-,CASSLVAGNNSPLHF,TGTGCCAGCAGCTTAGTGGCAGGGAATAATTCACCCCTCCACTTT
-,TRBJ1-6,TRBV28,TRBD1,CASSIPPGQGTSPLHF,TGTGCCAGCAGTATACCTCCGGGACAGGGGACTTCACCCCTCCACTTT
few,TRBJ2-7,TRBV28,-,CASRTGIRYEQYF,TGTGCCAGCAGAACAGGTATTCGGTACGAGCAGTACTTC
few,TRBJ2-1,TRBV7-2,TRBD1,CASSFEGQGYNEQFF,TGTGCCAGCAGCTTTGAGGGACAGGGGTACAATGAGCAGTTCTTC
-,TRBJ1-5,TRBV7-9,-,CASSRQPNQPQHF,TGTGCCAGCAGTAGACAGCCTAATCAGCCCCAGCATTTT
-,TRBJ2-7,TRBV6-5,-,CASSYSRGKQYF,TGTGCCAGCAGTTACTCTAGGGGGAAACAGTACTTC
-,TRBJ2-5,TRBV9,TRBD2,CASSVSTLGPSGGYQETQYF,TGTGCCAGCAGCGTTTCCACGTTGGGGCCTAGCGGCGGATACCAAGAGACCCAGTACTTC
few,TRBJ1-1,TRBV5-1,-,CASSLGQANTEAFF,TGCGCCAGCAGCTTGGGACAGGCGAACACTGAAGCTTTCTTT
few,TRBJ1-5,TRBV28,TRBD1,CASSSGQGVQPQHF,TGTGCCAGCAGTTCGGGACAGGGGGTTCAGCCCCAGCATTTT
-,TRBJ2-3,TRBV5-1,-,CASSLGLASGTDTQYF,TGCGCCAGCAGCTTGGGATTAGCGAGTGGCACAGATACGCAGTATTTT
few,TRBJ2-3,TRBV5-1,TRBD1,CASSLGQGSTDTQYF,TGCGCCAGCAGCTTGGGACAGGGGAGCACAGATACGCAGTATTTT
-,TRBJ2-7,TRBV28,TRBD2,CASSPGGLRYEQYF,TGTGCCAGCAGTCCGGGGGGGCTACGGTACGAGCAGTACTTC
few,TRBJ2-3,TRBV29-1,TRBD2,CSVEGTSGGTDTQYF,TGCAGCGTTGAAGGGACTAGCGGGGGCACAGATACGCAGTATTTT
few,TRBJ2-7,TRBV18,TRBD2,CASSATSSYYEQYF,TGTGCCAGCTCAGCGACTAGCTCCTACTACGAGCAGTACTTC
few,TRBJ1-1,TRBV7-2,-,CASSSRDSLGEAFF,TGTGCCAGCAGCTCTCGAGACAGCTTAGGTGAAGCTTTCTTT
-,TRBJ2-1,TRBV5-4,TRBD2,CASSTRRLAENNEQFF,TGTGCCAGCAGCACGCGGCGACTAGCGGAAAACAATGAGCAGTTCTTC
-,TRBJ2-1,TRBV11-2,TRBD1,CASSPGTGIYNEQFF,TGTGCCAGCAGCCCCGGGACAGGGATCTACAATGAGCAGTTCTTC
few,TRBJ2-7,TRBV18,TRBD1,CASSPGTVYEQYF,TGTGCCAGCTCACCAGGGACAGTATACGAGCAGTACTTC
few,TRBJ2-5,TRBV29-1,-,CSVERRVGGLWETQYF,TGCAGCGTTGAAAGGAGGGTGGGCGGCCTCTGGGAGACCCAGTACTTC
once,TRBJ2-5,TRBV9,TRBD2,CASSIGTSGGETQYF,TGTGCCAGCAGCATCGGGACTAGCGGGGGGGAGACCCAGTACTTC
few,TRBJ2-7,TRBV27,TRBD1,CASSLSLGQGTWYF,TGTGCCAGCAGTTTATCGCTGGGACAGGGAACTTGGTACTTC
-,TRBJ2-1,TRBV30,TRBD1,CAWRIRDSYNEQFF,TGTGCCTGGAGGATCCGGGACAGTTACAATGAGCAGTTCTTC
few,TRBJ2-7,TRBV18,-,CASSPNGLVNEQYF,TGTGCCAGCTCACCAAACGGTCTCGTGAACGAGCAGTACTTC
few,TRBJ2-2,TRBV2,TRBD1,CASSVRDRGTGELFF,TGTGCCAGCAGTGTCAGGGACAGGGGCACCGGGGAGCTGTTTTTT
-,TRBJ2-5,TRBV28,-,CASSLTGYQETQYF,TGTGCCAGCAGTTTAACAGGGTACCAAGAGACCCAGTACTTC
-,TRBJ1-5,TRBV6-5,-,CASSYSAPGNQPQHF,TGTGCCAGCAGTTACTCGGCTCCAGGGAATCAGCCCCAGCATTTT
few,TRBJ1-2,TRBV28,TRBD1,CASSLQQGAGYGYTF,TGTGCCAGCAGTTTACAACAGGGGGCTGGCTATGGCTACACCTTC
-,TRBJ2-3,TRBV30,TRBD1,CAWSVQDRETDTQYF,TGTGCCTGGAGTGTACAGGACAGGGAGACAGATACGCAGTATTTT
-,TRBJ2-1,TRBV12-5,TRBD1,CASGSGQGAGNEQFF,TGTGCTAGTGGTTCGGGACAGGGGGCTGGTAATGAGCAGTTCTTC
few,TRBJ2-7,TRBV28,TRBD2,CASSNLTGGTGYEQYF,TGTGCCAGCAGTAACTTAACCGGGGGGACGGGCTACGAGCAGTACTTC
-,TRBJ1-2,TRBV28,TRBD1,CASRQGSYGYTF,TGTGCCAGCAGACAGGGGAGCTATGGCTACACCTTC
once,TRBJ2-1,TRBV6-6,-,CASSYSRNSYNEQFF,TGTGCCAGCAGTTACTCGCGCAATTCCTACAATGAGCAGTTCTTC
few,TRBJ2-5,TRBV7-8,-,CASSLRTTQETQYF,TGTGCCAGCAGCTTACGGACTACCCAAGAGACCCAGTACTTC
few,TRBJ2-1,TRBV13,TRBD1,CASSLGDRGQNNEQFF,TGTGCCAGCAGCTTAGGGGACAGGGGGCAAAACAATGAGCAGTTCTTC
-,TRBJ2-7,TRBV7-8,-,CASSLRLGYEQYF,TGTGCCAGCAGCTTAAGGCTAGGATACGAGCAGTACTTC
few,TRBJ1-5,TRBV28,TRBD1,CASSFQQGIWNQPQHF,TGTGCCAGCAGTTTCCAACAGGGGATTTGGAATCAGCCCCAGCATTTT
few,TRBJ1-2,TRBV7-2,-,CASSLRGTGNYGYTF,TGTGCCAGCAGCTTACGGGGGACGGGGAACTATGGCTACACCTTC
-,TRBJ2-7,TRBV7-8,TRBD2,CASSLAPGLAAYEQYF,TGTGCCAGCAGCTTAGCCCCGGGACTAGCGGCCTACGAGCAGTACTTC
-,TRBJ2-3,TRBV9,-,CASSTPDPGDTQYF,TGTGCCAGCAGCACCCCCGATCCCGGAGATACGCAGTATTTT
-,TRBJ2-7,TRBV5-1,TRBD1,CASSGWDRGLGEQYF,TGCGCCAGCAGCGGATGGGACAGGGGTTTAGGAGAGCAGTACTTC
few,TRBJ2-2,TRBV7-9,TRBD1,CASSEKGAWTGELFF,TGTGCCAGCAGCGAAAAGGGGGCTTGGACCGGGGAGCTGTTTTTT
-,TRBJ2-5,TRBV5-1,TRBD1,CASSPRQGLRETQYF,TGCGCCAGCAGCCCCAGACAGGGTTTGAGAGAGACCCAGTACTTC
-,TRBJ1-4,TRBV30,-,CACPTGSTNEKLFF,TGTGCCTGCCCCACAGGGTCAACTAATGAAAAACTGTTTTTT
few,TRBJ1-1,TRBV5-6,-,CASSFNWNTEAFF,TGTGCCAGCAGCTTTAACTGGAACACTGAAGCTTTCTTT
-,TRBJ1-4,TRBV4-3,-,CASRPRGANEKLFF,TGCGCCAGCAGGCCGAGAGGAGCTAATGAAAAACTGTTTTTT
-,TRBJ2-7,TRBV30,TRBD1,CASRRDRGNEQYF,TGTGCCTCCCGCCGGGACAGGGGGAACGAGCAGTACTTC
-,TRBJ2-2,TRBV7-2,-,CASSLALGWVTGELFF,TGTGCCAGCAGCTTAGCGCTGGGCTGGGTCACCGGGGAGCTGTTTTTT
-,TRBJ1-3,TRBV4-2,-,CASSQAKDIMFSSGNTIYF,TGTGCCAGCAGCCAAGCAAAGGACATAATGTTTTCCTCTGGAAACACCATATATTTT
-,TRBJ2-2,TRBV4-2,TRBD1,CASSQETGENTGELFF,TGTGCCAGCAGCCAAGAGACAGGGGAGAACACCGGGGAGCTGTTTTTT